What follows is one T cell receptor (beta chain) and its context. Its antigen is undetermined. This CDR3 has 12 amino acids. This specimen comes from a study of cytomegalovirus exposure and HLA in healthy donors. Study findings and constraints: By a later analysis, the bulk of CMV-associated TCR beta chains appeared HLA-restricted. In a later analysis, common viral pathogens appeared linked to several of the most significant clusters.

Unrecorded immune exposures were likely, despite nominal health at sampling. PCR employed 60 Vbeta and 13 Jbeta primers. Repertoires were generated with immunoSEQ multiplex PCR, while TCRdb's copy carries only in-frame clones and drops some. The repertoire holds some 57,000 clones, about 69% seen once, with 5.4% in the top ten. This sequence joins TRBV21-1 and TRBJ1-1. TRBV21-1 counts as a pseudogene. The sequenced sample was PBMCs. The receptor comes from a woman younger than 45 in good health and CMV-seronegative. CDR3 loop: CASRPNRRGAFF. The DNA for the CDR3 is TGTGCCAGCAGACCAAACAGGAGGGGAGCTTTCTTT.